This T cell receptor (beta chain) was retrieved from a study of T-cell memory formation after mild COVID-19. V gave up 3 bases and J gave up 5 bases; unmatched junction bases: 9. The CDR3 consists of 15 residues. Looked up from germline, CDR1 is DFQATT and CDR2 is SNEGSKA (reference sequence). TCRdb ran MiXCR on the 5' RACE reads and lists one entry per CDR3 protein. Found here are a few hundred thousand distinct CDR3 sequences, 20% to 25% of them singletons; the top ten hold around 13%. The sequenced sample consisted of PBMCs or a T cell subset sorted from them (not recorded which). The receptor comes from an adult woman who had mild COVID-19 (a few samples of this study predate the infection). Cell type and time point are not known. The chain recombines TRBV20-1 with TRBJ2-7; TRBD2 agrees at 11 bases. The CDR3 loop is CSARTTSGDRNEQYF. The CDR3, as DNA: TGCAGTGCTAGGACGACTAGCGGGGATAGGAACGAGCAGTACTTC.